A single count supports the clone carrying this T cell receptor beta chain. V gave up 5 bases and J gave up 5 bases, with 13 bases separating them. The CDR3 contains 13 residues. CDR1 is SGHDT and CDR2 is YYEEEE in the germline V gene. This specimen comes from a study of blood T cell repertoires in COVID-19. Repertoires were generated with immunoSEQ multiplex PCR, while TCRdb's copy carries only in-frame clones and drops some. Found here are tens of thousands of clones, approximately 90% of them singletons; the top ten hold roughly an eighth. The chain combines TRBV5-6 with TRBJ1-2, with a tentative D call TRBD1 (5 bases). This sequence originates from a woman in her sixties with active COVID-19. The sample comprised peripheral blood. CDR3 amino acids: CASRPDGTYGYTF. DNA of the CDR3: TGTGCCAGCAGGCCGGACGGGACTTATGGCTACACCTTC.